One and the same sample provided the 14 T cell receptor beta chains below, sequenced in a study of blood T cell repertoires in COVID-19. Repertoires were generated with immunoSEQ multiplex PCR, while TCRdb's copy carries only in-frame clones and drops some. In the table there are 130,000 to 150,000 clones, approximately 87% of which are singletons. Sequencing was carried out using PBMCs or T cells enriched from blood (not recorded which). Receptors originate from a man aged 60 to 69 who had recovered from COVID-19.

The gene calls are TRBV5-6 and TRBJ1-5; unclear D gene. V lost 2 bases to trimming and J lost 1 base, with 16 bases between them. The CDR3 consists of 17 residues. Germline V gene data show CDR1 as SGHDT and CDR2 as YYEEEE. The CDR3 DNA reads as TGTGCCAGCAGCTTAGGAATCGGGGTTGCGAGCAATCAGCCCCAGCATTTT. Translating it yields CASSLGIGVASNQPQHF.

The CDR3 sequence: CASSLGLQEETQYF. CDR3 DNA sequence: TGTGCCAGCAGCTTAGGGCTGCAGGAAGAGACCCAGTACTTC. The chain employs TRBV7-6 and TRBJ2-5, with D hard to call. This CDR3 is built from 14 residues. Trimming removed 1 base at V and 3 bases at J, with 9 bases between. The V gene's germline CDR1 is SGHVS and CDR2 FNYEAQ.

A single count supports this clone. This chain joins TRBV4-1 and TRBJ1-5; no clear D. V was shortened by 1 base and J by 1 base, with 11 bases between the two germline ends. The germline CDR1 and CDR2 sequences are MGHRA and YSYEKL. The CDR3 spans 16 residues. This CDR3 reads CASSQVLSSSNQPQHF. The CDR3 DNA is TGCGCCAGCAGCCAAGTTCTCAGTTCGAGCAATCAGCCCCAGCATTTT.

The rearrangement links TRBV11-2 to TRBJ2-3; perhaps TRBD2 as D (5 bases). Trimming stripped 5 bases from V and 3 bases from J, with 15 bases between. The CDR3 sequence is 15 residues long. CDR1 SGHAT and CDR2 FQNNGV come from the germline V gene. CDR3: CASSDYAGKTDTQYF. Written as DNA, the CDR3 is TGTGCCAGCAGCGATTATGCCGGGAAAACAGATACGCAGTATTTT.

J is TRBJ2-7 and V is TRBV5-1, with unresolved D. V gave up 0 bases and J gave up 7 bases, with 11 bases separating them. This CDR3 is 13 amino acids long. Germline CDR1 is SGHRS and CDR2 is YFSETQ. Here the CDR3 reads CASSLEMGREQYF. CDR3 sequence (DNA): TGCGCCAGCAGCTTGGAAATGGGCAGGGAGCAGTACTTC.

This chain connects TRBV4-2 to TRBJ1-1, with D uncertain. Germline CDR1 is LGHNA and CDR2 is YNFKEQ. The V and J ends lost 1 base and 4 bases respectively, with 13 bases between them. This CDR3 is 15 amino acids long. Written as DNA, the CDR3 is TGTGCCAGCAGCCAAGGGGCAGGTTTCCCCACTGAAGCTTTCTTT. Translated: CASSQGAGFPTEAFF.

This clone has more than one count but fewer than ten. The chain carries TRBV4-1 and TRBJ2-1; weak D call: TRBD1 (6 bases). Trimming stripped 2 bases from V and 7 bases from J, with 27 bases between. Germline CDR1 is MGHRA and CDR2 is YSYEKL. This CDR3 is 19 amino acids long. The DNA for the CDR3 is TGCGCCAGCAGCCAACAACCGGGACACCGACCCACCCTAAGGAATGAGCAGTTCTTC. Amino acid sequence: CASSQQPGHRPTLRNEQFF.

This chain connects TRBV6-5 to TRBJ1-2; maybe TRBD1 (6 bases). This CDR3 has 15 amino acids. The V end was cut by 4 bases, the J end by 1 base, with 13 bases between. The germline V gene encodes CDR1 MNHEY and CDR2 SVGAGI. The CDR3 sequence: CASSSQGPGNYGYTF. Written as DNA, the CDR3 is TGTGCCAGCAGTTCACAGGGCCCGGGTAACTATGGCTACACCTTC.

The chain has TRBV27 and TRBJ2-7; D is possibly TRBD1 (5 bases). This CDR3 contains 13 residues. The germline gives CDR1 MNHEY, CDR2 SMNVEV (reference sequence). V lost 8 bases and J lost 6, with 17 bases in between. CDR3 DNA sequence: TGTGCCAGCGGCACATTGACAGTAGGCGAGCAGTACTTC. Its translation is CASGTLTVGEQYF.

The chain is built from TRBV6-6 and TRBJ1-5; a possible D gene is TRBD1 (6 bases). V lost 6 bases and J lost 6, with 15 bases in between. This CDR3 is 14 amino acids long. Germline lookup yields CDR1 MNHNY and CDR2 SVGAGI (reference sequence). The CDR3 loop is CASRPTGSSQPQHF. CDR3 sequence (DNA): TGTGCCAGCAGACCCACAGGGTCGAGTCAGCCCCAGCATTTT.

CDR3 DNA: TGTGCCATCACGGCAGGGAGGGAGGGAGGAGGCTACACCTTC. It encodes CAITAGREGGGYTF. This sequence joins TRBV10-3 and TRBJ1-2; maybe TRBD1 (5 bases). The V and J ends lost 7 bases and 8 bases respectively, with 20 bases between them. The V gene's germline CDR1 is ENHRY and CDR2 SYGVKD. The CDR3 has 14 residues.

The sample holds one count of this clone. The V gene is TRBV19, the J gene TRBJ2-7; tentative D call: TRBD1 (6 bases). Trimming left V 2 bases short and J 2 bases short, with 10 bases between. Germline CDR1 is LNHDA and CDR2 is SQIVND (reference sequence). The CDR3 loop spans 14 amino acids. The chain's CDR3 is CASSILPGAYEQYF. CDR3 sequence (DNA): TGTGCCAGTAGTATACTTCCAGGGGCCTACGAGCAGTACTTC.

In this sample, this clone turned up a few times. The chain carries TRBV4-1 and TRBJ2-2, with TRBD1 identical over 9 bases. This CDR3 has 16 amino acids. V gave up 4 bases and J gave up 5 bases; unmatched junction bases: 8. CDR1 and CDR2 from the germline V gene are MGHRA and YSYEKL. This chain's CDR3 is CASSLGRGTGTGELFF. CDR3 nucleotide sequence: TGCGCCAGCAGCCTCGGGAGAGGGACAGGGACCGGGGAGCTGTTTTTT.

The chain combines TRBV6-1 with TRBJ1-2, with 8 nucleotides matching TRBD1. The CDR3 length is 13 residues. Per germline, CDR1 MNHNS and CDR2 SASEGT. V dropped 3 bases and J dropped 6; count of bases not matched to a gene: 3. CDR3: CASSDRTGNGYTF. CDR3 nucleotides: TGTGCCAGCAGTGACAGGACAGGGAATGGCTACACCTTC.